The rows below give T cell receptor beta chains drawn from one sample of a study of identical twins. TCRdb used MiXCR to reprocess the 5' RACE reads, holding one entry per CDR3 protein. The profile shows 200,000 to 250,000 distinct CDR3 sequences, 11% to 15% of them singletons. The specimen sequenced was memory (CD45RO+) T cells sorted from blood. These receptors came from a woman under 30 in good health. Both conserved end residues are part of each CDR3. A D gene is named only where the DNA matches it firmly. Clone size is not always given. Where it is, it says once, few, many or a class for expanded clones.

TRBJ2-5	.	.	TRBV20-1	TGCAGTGCCACCCACTTAACAGGGAGAAAGACCCAGTACTTC	CSATHLTGRKTQYF
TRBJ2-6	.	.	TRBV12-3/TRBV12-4	TGTGCCAGCAGTTTAGGTCAGGGCTACTTCTCTGGGGCCAACGTCCTGACTTTC	CASSLGQGYFSGANVLTF
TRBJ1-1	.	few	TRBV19	TGTGCCAGTAGTACGGGACGTAGGACGAACGGTGAAGCTTTCTTT	CASSTGRRTNGEAFF
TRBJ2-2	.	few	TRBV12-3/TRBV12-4	TGTGCCAGCACTGGCAGGGGCAACACCGGGGAGCTGTTTTTT	CASTGRGNTGELFF
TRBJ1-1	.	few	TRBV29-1	TGCAGCGTTGCGCGGGGGGTGAACACTGAAGCTTTCTTT	CSVARGVNTEAFF
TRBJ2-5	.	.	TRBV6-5	TGTGCCAGCAGTTCCAGACAAACCCAACAAGAGACCCAGTACTTC	CASSSRQTQQETQYF
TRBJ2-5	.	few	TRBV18	TGTGCCAGCTCAAAGCGAGAGACCCAGTACTTC	CASSKRETQYF
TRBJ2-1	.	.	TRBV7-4	TGTGCCAGCAGCTTAGTACTAGAAACCTACAATGAGCAGTTCTTC	CASSLVLETYNEQFF
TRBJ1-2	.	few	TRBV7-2	TGTGCCAGCAGCCAATCCGGGACCGGTGGCTACACCTTC	CASSQSGTGGYTF
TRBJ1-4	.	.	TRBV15	TGTGCCACCAGCAGATCGGATACTAATGAAAAACTGTTTTTT	CATSRSDTNEKLFF
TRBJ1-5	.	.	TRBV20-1	TGCAGTGCTAGGGGAGGTAGTGGCAATCAGCCCCAGCATTTT	CSARGGSGNQPQHF
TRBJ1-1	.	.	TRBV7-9	TGTGCCAGCAGCTTAGGAGGAAGGCCTGAAGCTTTCTTT	CASSLGGRPEAFF
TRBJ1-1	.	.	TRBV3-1	TGTGCCAGCAGCCAAAGGGCTGACACTGAAGCTTTCTTT	CASSQRADTEAFF
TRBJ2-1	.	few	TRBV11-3	TGTGCCAGCAGCCCCTTTGCCAGCTCCTACAATGAGCAGTTCTTC	CASSPFASSYNEQFF
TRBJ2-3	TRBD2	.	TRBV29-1	TGCAGCGTTGAGGGCGGGAGAGATACGCAGTATTTT	CSVEGGRDTQYF
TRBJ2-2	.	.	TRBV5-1	TGCGCCAGCAGGGGGTTACCTAACACCGGGGAGCTGTTTTTT	CASRGLPNTGELFF
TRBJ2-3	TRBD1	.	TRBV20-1	TGCAGTGCTAGAGATGCCGGACGTTCCAGGGGGACAGATACGCAGTATTTT	CSARDAGRSRGTDTQYF
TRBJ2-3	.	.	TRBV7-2	TGTGCCAGCAGCTCAGCGGATACGCAGTATTTT	CASSSADTQYF
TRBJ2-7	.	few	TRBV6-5	TGTGCCAGCAGTAACCCCGGGGGAGGCTACGAGCAGTACTTC	CASSNPGGGYEQYF
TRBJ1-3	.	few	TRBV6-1	TGTGCCAGCAGGTCGACAGGTGCTGGAAACACCATATATTTT	CASRSTGAGNTIYF
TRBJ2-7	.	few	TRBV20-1	TGCAGTGCTAGAACAGCGATCACCGGCGAGCAGTACTTC	CSARTAITGEQYF